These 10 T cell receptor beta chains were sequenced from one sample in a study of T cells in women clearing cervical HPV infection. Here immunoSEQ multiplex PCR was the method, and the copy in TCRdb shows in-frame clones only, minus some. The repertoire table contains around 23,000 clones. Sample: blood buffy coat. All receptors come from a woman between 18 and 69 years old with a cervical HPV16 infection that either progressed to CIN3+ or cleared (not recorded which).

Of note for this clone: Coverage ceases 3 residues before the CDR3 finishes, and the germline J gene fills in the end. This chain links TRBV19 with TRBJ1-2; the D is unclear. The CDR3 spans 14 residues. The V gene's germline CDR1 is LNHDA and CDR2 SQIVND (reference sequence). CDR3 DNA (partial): TGTGCCAGTAGTATAGGACCTTTAACAGATACC. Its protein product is CASSIGPLTDT. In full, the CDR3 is CASSIGPLTDTYTF.

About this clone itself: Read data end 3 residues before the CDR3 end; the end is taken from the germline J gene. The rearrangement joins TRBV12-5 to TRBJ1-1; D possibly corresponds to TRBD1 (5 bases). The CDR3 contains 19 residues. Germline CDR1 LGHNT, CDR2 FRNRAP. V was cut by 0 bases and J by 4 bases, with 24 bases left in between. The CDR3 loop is CASGLVLGNSAHRSTEAFF. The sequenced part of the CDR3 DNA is TGTGCTAGTGGTTTGGTCCTGGGGAATTCGGCACACAGGAGCACTGAA.

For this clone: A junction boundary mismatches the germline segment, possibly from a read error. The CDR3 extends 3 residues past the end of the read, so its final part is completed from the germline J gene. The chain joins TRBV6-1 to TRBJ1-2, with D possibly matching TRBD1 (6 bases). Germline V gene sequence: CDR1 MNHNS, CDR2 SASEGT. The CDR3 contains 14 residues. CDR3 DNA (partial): TGTGTCAGCAGTGAATGGTCAGGGGCCTATGGC. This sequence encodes CVSSEWSGAYG. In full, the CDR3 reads CVSSEWSGAYGYTF.

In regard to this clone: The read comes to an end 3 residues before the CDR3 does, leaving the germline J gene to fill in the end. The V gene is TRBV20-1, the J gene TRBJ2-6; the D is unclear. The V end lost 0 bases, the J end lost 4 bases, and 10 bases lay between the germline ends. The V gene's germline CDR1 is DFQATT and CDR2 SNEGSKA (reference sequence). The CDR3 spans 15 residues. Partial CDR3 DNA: TGCAGTGCTAGAGATACTACCTTGGGGGCCAACGTC. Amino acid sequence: CSARDTTLGANV. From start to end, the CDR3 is CSARDTTLGANVLTF.

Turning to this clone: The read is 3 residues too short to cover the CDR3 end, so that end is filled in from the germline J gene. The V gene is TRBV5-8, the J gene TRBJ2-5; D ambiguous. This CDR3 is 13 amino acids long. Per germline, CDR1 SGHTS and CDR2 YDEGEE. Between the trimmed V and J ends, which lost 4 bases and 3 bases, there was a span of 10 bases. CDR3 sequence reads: CASSPDWEETQYF. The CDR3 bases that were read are TGTGCCAGCAGCCCCGACTGGGAAGAGACC.

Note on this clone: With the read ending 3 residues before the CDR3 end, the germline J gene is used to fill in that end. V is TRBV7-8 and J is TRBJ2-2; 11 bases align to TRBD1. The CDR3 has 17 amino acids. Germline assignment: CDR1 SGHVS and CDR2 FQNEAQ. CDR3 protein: CASSRTGGSSYNSPLFF. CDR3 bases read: TGTGCCAGCAGCAGGACAGGGGGCAGCTCCTATAATTCACCG.

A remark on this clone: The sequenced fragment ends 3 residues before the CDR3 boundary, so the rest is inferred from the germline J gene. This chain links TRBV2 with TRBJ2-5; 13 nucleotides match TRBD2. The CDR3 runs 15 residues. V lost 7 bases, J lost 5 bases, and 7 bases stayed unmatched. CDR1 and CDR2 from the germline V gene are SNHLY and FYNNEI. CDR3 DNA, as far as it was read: TGTGCCAGCACTCAACTAGCGGGGGGGCTTGAGACC. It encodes CASTQLAGGLET. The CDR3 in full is CASTQLAGGLETQYF.

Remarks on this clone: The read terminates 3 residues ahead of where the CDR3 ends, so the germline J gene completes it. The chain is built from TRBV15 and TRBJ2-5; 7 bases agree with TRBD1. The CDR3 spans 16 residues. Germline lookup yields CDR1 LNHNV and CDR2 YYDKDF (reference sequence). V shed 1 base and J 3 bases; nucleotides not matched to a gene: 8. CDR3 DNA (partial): TGTGCCACCAGCAGAGCCCGTCGGGACAGCAAAGAGACC. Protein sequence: CATSRARRDSKET. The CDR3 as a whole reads CATSRARRDSKETQYF.

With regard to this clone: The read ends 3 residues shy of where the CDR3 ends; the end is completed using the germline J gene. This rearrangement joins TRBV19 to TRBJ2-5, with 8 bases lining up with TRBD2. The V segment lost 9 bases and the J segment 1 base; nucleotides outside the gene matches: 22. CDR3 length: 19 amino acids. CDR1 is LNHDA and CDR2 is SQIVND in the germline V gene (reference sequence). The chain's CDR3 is CASSKEGLAVGPLQETQYF. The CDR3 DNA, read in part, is TGTGCCAGCTCCAAAGAAGGACTAGCTGTCGGTCCTCTCCAAGAGACC.

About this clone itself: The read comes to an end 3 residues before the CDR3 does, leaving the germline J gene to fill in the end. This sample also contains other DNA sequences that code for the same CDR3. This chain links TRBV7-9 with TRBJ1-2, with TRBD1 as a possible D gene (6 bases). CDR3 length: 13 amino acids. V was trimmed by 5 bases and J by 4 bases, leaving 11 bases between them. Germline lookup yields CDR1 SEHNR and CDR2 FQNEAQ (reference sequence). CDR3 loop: CASSLGQIYGYTF. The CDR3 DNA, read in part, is TGTGCCAGCAGCCTCGGACAGATCTATGGC.